These 30 T cell receptor beta chains were sequenced from one sample in a study of T cell repertoires in cytomegalovirus infection. TCRdb used MiXCR to reprocess the reads, holding one entry per CDR3 protein. The data show about 700,000 distinct CDR3 sequences, around a third seen once. For these TCRs, the target antigens are not known. Sequencing used cultured PBMCs, obtained from culture after CMV antigen stimulation. The receptors stem from a human donor in good health (CMV status not recorded). Some clones in this sample may be carry-over from other donors' samples.

This clonotype was picked up a small number of times. The CDR3 sequence is CASSLLSADTQYF. The CDR3 coding sequence is TGTGCCAGCAGTTTGTTATCGGCAGATACGCAGTATTTT. The chain couples TRBV12-3 or TRBV12-4 to TRBJ2-3; no clear D. The CDR3 length is 13 residues. V was trimmed by 3 bases and J by 4 bases, leaving 8 bases between them.

This chain uses TRBV5-1 with TRBJ1-5; D gene unclear. V lost 4 bases and J 0 bases, leaving 14 bases between the germline ends. The CDR3 covers 16 residues. From germline, CDR1 is SGHRS and CDR2 YFSETQ. The DNA of the CDR3 is TGCGCCAGCAGCGTAGACGGAATCTATAGCAATCAGCCCCAGCATTTT. This translates into CASSVDGIYSNQPQHF.

This clonotype was observed a few times. The CDR3 protein is CASSPQAGAYTDTQYF. The CDR3 DNA follows: TGTGCCAGTAGTCCGCAAGCGGGGGCATACACAGATACGCAGTATTTT. J is TRBJ2-3 and V is TRBV19, with TRBD2 identical over 8 bases. Germline loops: CDR1 LNHDA, CDR2 SQIVND (reference sequence). CDR3 length equals 16 residues. With 5 bases clipped from V and 2 bases from J, the junction kept 9 bases outside the gene matches.

The rearrangement uses TRBV5-1 and TRBJ1-1, with a weak D call TRBD1 (5 bases). In germline, CDR1 is SGHRS, CDR2 YFSETQ. Trimming pared 1 base from V and 7 bases from J, leaving 11 bases between. The CDR3 spans 13 residues. The CDR3 DNA sequence: TGCGCCAGCAGCTTGTTGGGGGACTTTGAAGCTTTCTTT. Its protein is CASSLLGDFEAFF.

V usage is TRBV12-5 and J usage is TRBJ1-1; D unresolved. Germline V CDR1 and CDR2: LGHNT, FRNRAP. The CDR3 is 14 amino acids. The V end lost 2 bases, the J end lost 1 base, and 8 bases lay between the germline ends. This chain's CDR3 is CASGLWEENTEAFF. The CDR3 coding sequence is TGTGCTAGTGGTTTGTGGGAGGAGAACACTGAAGCTTTCTTT.

The chain joins TRBV2 to TRBJ2-1; 12 nucleotides line up with TRBD1. The junction had 10 bases not matched to a gene; V was cut back by 8 bases and J by 8 bases. From germline, CDR1 is SNHLY and CDR2 FYNNEI. The CDR3 contains 15 residues. This CDR3 is CASPLLGQGADEQFF. The CDR3 DNA is TGTGCCAGCCCCCTTCTGGGACAGGGGGCGGATGAGCAGTTCTTC.

This clonotype was seen ten or more times. The chain uses TRBV7-8 and TRBJ2-3; the match to TRBD2 covers 11 bases. The J segment lost 3 bases and the V segment lost 5 bases, leaving 7 bases of the junction unmatched. The length of the CDR3 is 16 residues. Germline-derived CDR1 and CDR2 are SGHVS and FQNEAQ. DNA for the CDR3: TGTGCCAGCAGCCCCCTTAGCGGGAGGGCAACAGATACGCAGTATTTT. Its protein product is CASSPLSGRATDTQYF.

The chain carries TRBV12-3 or TRBV12-4 and TRBJ2-7; 9 bases fit TRBD2. The junction had 24 bases not matched to a gene; V was cut back by 6 bases and J by 0 bases. The CDR3 totals 21 residues. The DNA for the CDR3 is TGTGCCAGCAGCTATACCCCCCTCGGGATAGCGGGGGCCCAAAGCTCCTACGAGCAGTACTTC. Translated: CASSYTPLGIAGAQSSYEQYF.

The rearrangement joins TRBV6-1 to TRBJ2-3, with D possibly being TRBD1 (6 bases). Germline lookup yields CDR1 MNHNS and CDR2 SASEGT. Trimming pared 6 bases from V and 6 bases from J, leaving 13 bases between. This CDR3 has 13 residues. DNA of the CDR3: TGTGCCAGCAGCGAAACAGGGCCCGATACGCAGTATTTT. It specifies CASSETGPDTQYF.

This CDR3 is CASSYDANTEAFF. The CDR3 nucleotides read TGTGCCAGCAGTTACGACGCGAACACTGAAGCTTTCTTT. The chain carries TRBV6-6 and TRBJ1-1, with D unclear. Trimming left V 2 bases short and J 1 base short, with 5 bases between. This CDR3 contains 13 residues. Germline CDR1 reads MNHNY; CDR2 reads SVGAGI (reference sequence).

This chain uses TRBV20-1 with TRBJ2-3; TRBD2 might be the D (5 bases). In germline, CDR1 is DFQATT, CDR2 SNEGSKA (reference sequence). The CDR3 length is 17 residues. The V gene lost 5 bases and the J gene lost 0 bases, with 21 bases spanning the gap. The CDR3 region has the DNA TGCAGTGCTTCGGGATTATCCCTAAAATCTAGCACAGATACGCAGTATTTT. As protein: CSASGLSLKSSTDTQYF.

This clonotype has only a few counts. The J gene is TRBJ2-3, the V gene TRBV30; TRBD2 agrees at 15 bases. CDR1 GTSNPN and CDR2 SVGIG come from the germline V gene (reference sequence). V lost 5 bases and J lost 9; bases outside the gene matches: 0. CDR3 length: 12 amino acids. This chain's CDR3 is CAWGTSGRTQYF. In DNA form, the CDR3 reads TGTGCCTGGGGGACTAGCGGGAGGACGCAGTATTTT.

This clonotype was seen only a few times. V gene TRBV2 combines with J gene TRBJ1-2, with 8 bases identical to TRBD1. The CDR3 sequence is 15 residues long. With V trimmed by 9 bases and J by 2 bases, 11 bases remained unmatched. Per germline, CDR1 SNHLY and CDR2 FYNNEI. The CDR3 bases are TGTGCCAGTGGGACAGGAAGCGATGGGAACTATGGCTACACCTTC. Protein product: CASGTGSDGNYGYTF.

V is TRBV11-2 and J is TRBJ2-5; 8 bases map to TRBD2. Germline assignment: CDR1 SGHAT and CDR2 FQNNGV. V shed 2 bases and J 4 bases; nucleotides not matched to a gene: 9. The CDR3 is 16 residues long. CDR3 nucleotide sequence: TGTGCCAGCAGCTTAAACCTAGCGGGCAAACGAGAGACCCAGTACTTC. This gives the protein CASSLNLAGKRETQYF.

The chain joins TRBV7-2 to TRBJ2-5, with D unclear. Germline values: CDR1 SGHTA, CDR2 FQGNSA. The CDR3 length is 14 residues. V was shortened by 6 bases and J by 5 bases, with 16 bases between the two germline ends. The CDR3 region is CASRSLSMRETQYF. DNA of the CDR3: TGTGCCAGCAGGTCTCTAAGCATGCGGGAGACCCAGTACTTC.

This clonotype was observed a handful of times. The chain is built from TRBV7-9 and TRBJ2-7; D uncertain. The CDR3 runs 11 residues. Trimming removed 5 bases from V and 6 bases from J, with 8 bases in between. The germline gives CDR1 SEHNR, CDR2 FQNEAQ (reference sequence). The CDR3 is CASSPLAEQYF. DNA of the CDR3: TGTGCCAGCAGCCCCTTGGCCGAGCAGTACTTC. Filled out from reference TRBV7-9 and TRBJ2-7, the complete variable domain reads DTGVSQNPRHKITKRGQNVTFRCDPISEHNRLYWYRQTLGQGPEFLTYFQNEAQLEKSRLLSDRFSAERPKGSFSTLEIQRTEQGDSAMYLCASSPLAEQYFGPGTRLTVT.

The V call is TRBV7-2, the J call TRBJ2-7; tentatively, D is TRBD1 (6 bases). Germline CDR1 reads SGHTA; CDR2 reads FQGNSA. CDR3 length: 14 amino acids. V was trimmed by 1 base and J by 6 bases, leaving 13 bases between them. The CDR3 DNA follows: TGTGCCAGCAGCTTAGTCCCAGGGACACCCGAGCAGTACTTC. It encodes CASSLVPGTPEQYF.

The CDR3 here is CASSQGWVYQPQHF. DNA of the CDR3: TGTGCCAGCAGCCAAGGCTGGGTCTATCAGCCCCAGCATTTT. This chain links TRBV14 with TRBJ1-5; D remains ambiguous. The CDR3 is made up of 14 amino acids. Trimming pared 1 base from V and 5 bases from J, leaving 9 bases between. Germline-derived CDR1 and CDR2 are SGHDN and FVKESK.

The rearrangement links TRBV6-2 or TRBV6-3 to TRBJ1-6; D gene uncertain. Germline loops: CDR1 MNHEY, CDR2 SVGEGT. The V gene lost 7 bases and the J gene lost 9 bases, with 13 bases spanning the gap. The CDR3 length is 13 residues. CDR3 amino acids: CASTPSRVSPLHF. The CDR3 DNA is TGTGCCAGCACTCCGTCAAGGGTTTCACCCCTCCACTTT.

The table lists this clonotype with many counts. This rearrangement joins TRBV7-2 to TRBJ2-4; TRBD2 aligns across 9 bases. The CDR3 sequence is 14 residues long. CDR1 is SGHTA and CDR2 is FQGNSA in the germline V gene. Trimming at V came to 6 bases and at J to 7 bases, leaving 7 bases not matched to a gene. In nucleotides, the CDR3 is TGTGCCAGCAGTTTTAGCGGGGGCGGGAACATTCAGTACTTC. The encoded protein is CASSFSGGGNIQYF. Looking up the rest from reference TRBV7-2 and TRBJ2-4 gives the full variable domain: GAGVSQSPSNKVTEKGKDVELRCDPISGHTALYWYRQSLGQGLEFLIYFQGNSAPDKSGLPSDRFSAERTGGSVSTLTIQRTQQEDSAVYLCASSFSGGGNIQYFGAGTRLSVL.

Only a few counts were recorded for this clonotype. This CDR3 reads CASSHRQGHQPQHF. The CDR3 nucleotides read TGCGCCAGCAGCCATAGACAGGGCCATCAGCCCCAGCATTTT. The chain carries TRBV4-1 and TRBJ1-5; 7 nucleotides align to TRBD1. V shed 3 bases, J shed 5 bases, and the junction held 4 bases outside the gene matches. The germline gives CDR1 MGHRA, CDR2 YSYEKL. The CDR3 contains 14 residues.

This clonotype was counted ten times or more. This chain joins TRBV7-2 and TRBJ2-3; TRBD2 aligns across 9 bases. Trimming cost V 5 bases and J 5 bases; bases outside gene matches: 5. Per the germline V gene, CDR1 is SGHTA and CDR2 is FQGNSA. CDR3 size: 14 residues. CDR3 in amino acids: CASSQGLAGDTQYF. CDR3 nucleotide sequence: TGTGCCAGCAGCCAGGGACTAGCAGGAGATACGCAGTATTTT.

The chain combines TRBV12-3 or TRBV12-4 with TRBJ1-6; D is undetermined. The V and J ends lost 4 bases and 13 bases respectively, with 14 bases between them. CDR3 size: 13 residues. CDR3 bases: TGTGCCAGCAGTTCGGCAAGCCGGATCCCCCTCCACTTT. It encodes CASSSASRIPLHF.

Only one count was recorded for this clonotype. V usage is TRBV19 and J usage is TRBJ1-1; tentatively, D is TRBD1 (5 bases). Germline loops: CDR1 LNHDA, CDR2 SQIVND (reference sequence). V lost 6 bases and J lost 4, with 12 bases in between. The CDR3 is 13 residues long. CDR3 DNA sequence: TGTGCCAGTAGCGCAGGGTTCGGCACTGAAGCTTTCTTT. Translation gives CASSAGFGTEAFF.

This clonotype showed up just a few times. The chain couples TRBV6-1 to TRBJ1-5; tentative D call: TRBD1 (5 bases). This CDR3 is built from 13 residues. The germline CDR1 and CDR2 sequences are MNHNS and SASEGT. The ends were cut back, 5 bases at V and 5 bases at J, with 10 bases in the middle. The CDR3 reads CASSFDSYQPQHF. The DNA of the CDR3 is TGTGCCAGCAGTTTCGACAGCTATCAGCCCCAGCATTTT.

This clonotype was detected a few times. This chain links TRBV20-1 with TRBJ2-5; the D is unclear. In germline, CDR1 is DFQATT, CDR2 SNEGSKA (reference sequence). This CDR3 contains 14 residues. V lost 6 bases and J lost 4, with 18 bases in between. Here the CDR3 DNA reads TGCAGTGCCAGACACCCAGCGTTGGGAGAGACCCAGTACTTC. Its protein product is CSARHPALGETQYF.

The chain uses TRBV12-3 or TRBV12-4 and TRBJ1-2; D gene uncertain. The CDR3 extends over 13 amino acids. The V gene lost 1 base and the J gene lost 5 bases, with 8 bases spanning the gap. CDR3 amino acids: CASSLEALYGYTF. Written as DNA, the CDR3 is TGTGCCAGCAGTTTAGAGGCCCTTTATGGCTACACCTTC.

The rearrangement links TRBV7-4 to TRBJ1-6, with a weak D call TRBD1 (6 bases). Trimming removed 6 bases at V and 10 bases at J, with 16 bases between. From germline, CDR1 is SGHVT and CDR2 SQSDAQ. CDR3 length: 14 amino acids. CDR3 in DNA: TGTGCCAGCAGATTTACAGGGCATGAATCACCCCTCCACTTT. Translating gives CASRFTGHESPLHF.

The chain recombines TRBV20-1 with TRBJ2-3, with a weak D call TRBD2 (5 bases). Trimming removed 4 bases at V and 4 bases at J, with 21 bases between. Per the germline V gene, CDR1 is DFQATT and CDR2 is SNEGSKA (reference sequence). This CDR3 region has 16 residues. The CDR3 DNA reads as TGCAGTGCTACCCCCAATGTGGGAGAGAACCCAGATACGCAGTATTTT. Amino acid sequence: CSATPNVGENPDTQYF.

The V gene is TRBV12-3 or TRBV12-4, the J gene TRBJ2-5; D tentatively fits TRBD1 or TRBD2 (6 bases each). V lost 8 bases to trimming and J lost 4 bases, with 14 bases between them. This CDR3 spans 13 amino acids. The CDR3 nucleotides read TGTGCCAGCCGATATGAGGGGGGAGAGACCCAGTACTTC. The encoded protein is CASRYEGGETQYF.